These 20 T cell receptor beta chains were sequenced from one sample in a study of T-cell reconstitution after alpha-beta-depleted transplantation in children. Construction of the TCRbeta library involved unique molecular identifiers. From the PCR reads, TCRdb called clonotypes with MiXCR, one entry per CDR3 protein. The sample holds 150,000 to 250,000 distinct CDR3 sequences, roughly 6.3% seen once. Sequencing was performed on PBMCs, taken before TCRalphabeta/CD19-depleted stem cell transplant. The receptor source for this set is a girl under two years old with combined immunodeficiency, due to receive a stem cell transplant.

In its sample, this clonotype was seen a few times. The V and J genes are TRBV29-1 and TRBJ2-4; D remains ambiguous. The CDR3 extends over 13 amino acids. Trimming stripped 4 bases from V and 0 bases from J, with 7 bases between. Germline V gene sequence: CDR1 SQVTM, CDR2 ANQGSEA. The CDR3: CSVVSLAKNIQYF. CDR3 nucleotide sequence: TGCAGCGTTGTTTCCCTAGCCAAAAACATTCAGTACTTC.

This clonotype showed up many times. The chain uses TRBV9 and TRBJ2-5; D remains ambiguous. Germline V gene sequence: CDR1 SGDLS, CDR2 YYNGEE. Trimming cost V 0 bases and J 7 bases, with 10 bases left between them. The CDR3 consists of 13 residues. The DNA of the CDR3 is TGTGCCAGCAGCGTAGACACAGTGGGGACCCAGTACTTC. It translates to CASSVDTVGTQYF.

This clonotype was observed many times. J is TRBJ2-3 and V is TRBV5-1; D is undetermined. Germline V gives CDR1 SGHRS, CDR2 YFSETQ. V was trimmed by 2 bases and J by 1 base, leaving 11 bases between them. The CDR3 is 15 amino acids. The DNA for the CDR3 is TGCGCCAGCAGCTTAGAAACATCTGGCACAGATACGCAGTATTTT. Protein: CASSLETSGTDTQYF. The complete variable domain, with remaining parts taken from reference TRBV5-1 and TRBJ2-3, reads KAGVTQTPRYLIKTRGQQVTLSCSPISGHRSVSWYQQTPGQGLQFLFEYFSETQRNKGNFPGRFSGRQFSNSRSEMNVSTLELGDSALYLCASSLETSGTDTQYFGPGTRLTVL.

This clonotype was detected many times. The V call is TRBV29-1, the J call TRBJ1-6, with a tentative D call TRBD1 (6 bases). The germline gives CDR1 SQVTM, CDR2 ANQGSEA. CDR3 length: 13 amino acids. Trimming removed 4 bases from V and 9 bases from J, with 13 bases in between. This CDR3 reads CSVGPGEGSPLHF. In DNA, the CDR3 is TGCAGCGTTGGGCCAGGGGAGGGTTCACCCCTCCACTTT.

In this sample, this clonotype turned up many times. This chain uses TRBV18 with TRBJ2-1, with D tentatively TRBD2 (6 bases). Looked up from germline, CDR1 is KGHSH and CDR2 is LQKENI. Trimming shortened V by 3 bases and J by 10 bases, and 13 bases separated the two germline ends. The CDR3 sequence is 13 residues long. The CDR3 region has the DNA TGTGCCAGCTCACCGGGACGGGGAGGCGAGCAGTTCTTC. It yields the protein CASSPGRGGEQFF.

In its sample, this clonotype was seen many times. The chain employs TRBV28 and TRBJ2-7, with 9 positions matching TRBD1. This CDR3 region has 13 residues. V was pared by 5 bases and J by 2 bases, with 1 base of the junction left unmatched. Looked up from germline, CDR1 is MDHEN and CDR2 is SYDVKM. In DNA form, the CDR3 reads TGTGCCAGCAGTAGGGACAGGGCCTACGAGCAGTACTTC. It is translated as CASSRDRAYEQYF.

In its sample, this clonotype was seen many times. V usage is TRBV29-1 and J usage is TRBJ2-7; TRBD1 agrees at 9 bases. Per germline, CDR1 SQVTM and CDR2 ANQGSEA. The CDR3 is made up of 16 amino acids. V gave up 1 base and J gave up 2 bases; unmatched junction bases: 9. For the CDR3, the DNA is TGCAGCGTTGAAGGACTCGCGGGACAGGGTGCCTACGAGCAGTACTTC. Translation: CSVEGLAGQGAYEQYF.

This clonotype showed up many times. The chain recombines TRBV12-3 or TRBV12-4 with TRBJ1-1; D is perhaps TRBD1 (5 bases). CDR3 length equals 13 residues. The V end lost 3 bases, the J end lost 5 bases, and 10 bases lay between the germline ends. CDR3 residues: CASSLAGLTEAFF. In nucleotides, the CDR3 is TGTGCCAGCAGTTTGGCAGGGCTTACTGAAGCTTTCTTT.

This CDR3 reads CASSQGYPGHLYTGELFF. CDR3 coding DNA: TGCGCCAGCAGCCAAGGATACCCGGGACACCTCTACACCGGGGAGCTGTTTTTT. The genes are TRBV4-3 and TRBJ2-2, with D possibly TRBD1 on 6 matching bases. V was trimmed by 1 base and J by 3 bases, leaving 18 bases between them. CDR1 is LGHNA and CDR2 is YSLEER in the germline V gene. The length of the CDR3 is 18 residues.

This chain uses TRBV12-3 or TRBV12-4 with TRBJ1-4, with TRBD1 as a possible D gene (6 bases). V gave up 3 bases and J gave up 3 bases, with 20 bases separating them. The CDR3 length is 18 residues. Here the CDR3 DNA reads TGTGCCAGCAGTTTCTGGTCGGGGGGGCAGGGGTCTAATGAAAAACTGTTTTTT. Its translation is CASSFWSGGQGSNEKLFF.

In this sample, this clonotype turned up many times. The CDR3 sequence: CSVGLRGDSYNEQFF. The CDR3 DNA follows: TGCAGCGTTGGACTACGGGGAGATTCCTACAATGAGCAGTTCTTC. The rearrangement joins TRBV29-1 to TRBJ2-1, with D maybe TRBD2 (5 bases). This CDR3 comprises 15 residues. Germline assignment: CDR1 SQVTM and CDR2 ANQGSEA. Trimming took off 4 bases at V and 1 base at J, with 14 bases between the two ends.

This chain links TRBV11-2 with TRBJ2-7, with 7 nucleotides matching TRBD2. V shed 2 bases and J 2 bases; nucleotides not matched to a gene: 15. This CDR3 has 18 residues. Germline CDR1 SGHAT, CDR2 FQNNGV. The CDR3: CASSLKEGRLAAPYEQYF. In DNA, the CDR3 is TGTGCCAGCAGCTTAAAAGAGGGTCGGCTAGCGGCGCCCTACGAGCAGTACTTC.

This clonotype appeared many times. This sequence joins TRBV12-3 or TRBV12-4 and TRBJ2-1, with a tentative D call TRBD2 (6 bases). The CDR3 sequence is 16 residues long. V was clipped by 7 bases and J by 3 bases, with 19 bases between them. CDR3 amino acids: CASTPSDYPFYNEQFF. The CDR3 nucleotides read TGTGCCAGCACGCCATCGGACTACCCGTTCTACAATGAGCAGTTCTTC.

This clonotype was detected ten times or more. V usage is TRBV27 and J usage is TRBJ2-7, with a possible D match to TRBD2 (5 bases). The ends were cut back, 1 base at V and 3 bases at J, with 10 bases in the middle. There are 14 residues in the CDR3. Germline CDR1 and CDR2: MNHEY and SMNVEV (reference sequence). The CDR3 region is CASSLFAGLYEQYF. The CDR3 DNA sequence: TGTGCCAGCAGTTTATTCGCAGGACTCTACGAGCAGTACTTC.

In its sample, this clonotype was seen many times. DNA for the CDR3: TGCGCCAGCAGCCCAGGGACAGGACAAACCGAGCAGTACTTC. Translated: CASSPGTGQTEQYF. The genes are TRBV5-1 and TRBJ2-7; 8 nucleotides align to TRBD1. This CDR3 contains 14 residues. J gave up 6 bases and V 4 bases, and 9 bases lay outside the gene matches. CDR1 and CDR2 (germline): SGHRS, YFSETQ.

This chain links TRBV28 with TRBJ2-3; either TRBD1 or TRBD2 may supply D (5 bases each). Germline-derived CDR1 and CDR2 are MDHEN and SYDVKM. The CDR3 has 16 residues. V was cut by 8 bases and J by 1 base, with 19 bases left in between. The CDR3 coding sequence is TGTGCCAGCGGCCACGGTGGGGGTTGGGGCACAGATACGCAGTATTTT. Protein sequence: CASGHGGGWGTDTQYF.

This clonotype was seen at least ten times. The chain joins TRBV7-8 to TRBJ2-1; 8 bases align to TRBD2. Germline V gene sequence: CDR1 SGHVS, CDR2 FQNEAQ. J was trimmed by 6 bases and V by 6 bases; bases with no gene match: 4. The CDR3 totals 13 residues. CDR3 nucleotides: TGTGCCAGCAGGTTGCGGGAGGTCAATGAGCAGTTCTTC. Protein sequence: CASRLREVNEQFF. The whole variable domain, filled in from reference TRBV7-8 and TRBJ2-1, reads GAGVSQSPRYKVAKRGQDVALRCDPISGHVSLFWYQQALGQGPEFLTYFQNEAQLDKSGLPSDRFFAERPEGSVSTLKIQRTQQEDSAVYLCASRLREVNEQFFGPGTRLTVL.

Many counts were recorded for this clonotype. The rearrangement joins TRBV7-9 to TRBJ2-3, with 10 bases identical to TRBD2. Germline V gene sequence: CDR1 SEHNR, CDR2 FQNEAQ (reference sequence). The CDR3 extends over 19 amino acids. Losses at the gene ends were 3 bases for V and 4 bases for J; bases not matched to a gene: 16. CDR3 sequence: CASSFSIATSGLGPDTQYF. DNA for the CDR3: TGTGCCAGCAGCTTCTCTATTGCGACTAGCGGGTTGGGGCCAGATACGCAGTATTTT.

This clonotype was recorded many times. The chain is built from TRBV28 and TRBJ2-1; D is perhaps TRBD2 (5 bases). This CDR3 region has 15 residues. Germline loops: CDR1 MDHEN, CDR2 SYDVKM. Trimming cost V 8 bases and J 2 bases, with 16 bases left between them. Here the CDR3 reads CASGNSGSPYNEQFF. CDR3 DNA sequence: TGTGCCAGCGGTAATTCGGGGTCCCCCTACAATGAGCAGTTCTTC.

This clonotype came up many times. V gene TRBV28 combines with J gene TRBJ2-5, with TRBD1 matching 8 bases. The CDR3 sequence is 15 residues long. The germline V gene has CDR1 MDHEN and CDR2 SYDVKM. With 5 bases clipped from V and 4 bases from J, the junction kept 9 bases outside the gene matches. The CDR3 DNA is TGTGCCAGCAGTCAGGACAGGGAAGGTGTAGAGACCCAGTACTTC. It codes for CASSQDREGVETQYF.